This TCR beta chain stems from a study of CD8+CD57+ T cells in acquired aplastic anemia. General study results and limits: CD8+ Simpson's diversity showed no significant patient-control difference.

Germline lookup yields CDR1 SNHLY and CDR2 FYNNEI. The length of the CDR3 is 14 residues. The V end was cut by 4 bases, the J end by 2 bases, with 11 bases between. In its sample, this clonotype was seen once. What it binds is not known. This sequence may be a read error, since a much larger clone differs from it by one base. The sequenced patients had an expansion of CD8+CD57+ cells seen by flow cytometry. Patients had not yet gotten any therapy when their blood was taken for sampling. It was genomic DNA that served as the template for profiling TCR beta VDJ and CDR3. TCRdb reprocessed the reads via MiXCR and lists one record per CDR3 protein. The sample consists of 180,000 or so distinct CDR3 sequences, less than 60% of them appearing once.

Sequenced: sorted CD4+, CD8+, or CD8+CD57+ T cells (not recorded which) from PBMCs. The V call is TRBV2, the J call TRBJ1-1, with D possibly matching TRBD1 (5 bases). The TCR originated in a human donor with aplastic anemia. For the CDR3, the DNA is TGTGCCAGCAGTGGAAGGACAAGCAACACTGAAGCTTTCTTT. This sequence encodes CASSGRTSNTEAFF.